Shown below are 7 T cell receptor beta chains from a single sample sequenced in a study of T-cell reconstitution after alpha-beta-depleted transplantation in children. Unique molecular identifiers tagged the TCRbeta library. TCRdb redid the calling of the PCR reads with MiXCR, one entry per CDR3 protein. Of more than 400,000 distinct CDR3 sequences listed, 43% are singletons. The sequenced sample was PBMCs, obtained before TCRalphabeta/CD19-depleted stem cell transplant. The receptors come from a girl aged 2 to 10 with aplastic anemia, due to receive a stem cell transplant.

J is TRBJ2-2 and V is TRBV7-6, with 8 bases lining up with TRBD1. The CDR3 has 16 residues. The J segment lost 6 bases and the V segment lost 4 bases, leaving 10 bases of the junction unmatched. Germline values: CDR1 SGHVS, CDR2 FNYEAQ. The CDR3 nucleotides are TGTGCCAGCAGCTCAGGACAGGGAGGTGTCTCCGGGGAGCTGTTTTTT. This translates into CASSSGQGGVSGELFF.

The chain combines TRBV5-1 with TRBJ2-2; 8 bases agree with TRBD2. The length of the CDR3 is 16 residues. The V gene's germline CDR1 is SGHRS and CDR2 YFSETQ. V gave up 4 bases and J gave up 3 bases; unmatched junction bases: 8. CDR3 in DNA: TGCGCCAGCAGCAGCGGGAGCGTGGGTTACACCGGGGAGCTGTTTTTT. Translation: CASSSGSVGYTGELFF.

This rearrangement joins TRBV20-1 to TRBJ1-5, with a possible D match to TRBD1 (6 bases). CDR1 and CDR2 (germline): DFQATT, SNEGSKA (reference sequence). The CDR3 sequence is 13 residues long. The V end lost 6 bases, the J end lost 3 bases, and 12 bases lay between the germline ends. The DNA of the CDR3 is TGCAGTGCCGTCCAGGGGACCAATCAGCCCCAGCATTTT. Protein: CSAVQGTNQPQHF.

V is TRBV20-1 and J is TRBJ1-1, with D uncertain. The CDR3 runs 17 residues. V was shortened by 0 bases and J by 7 bases, with 24 bases between the two germline ends. The germline gives CDR1 DFQATT, CDR2 SNEGSKA (reference sequence). CDR3 nucleotides: TGCAGTGCTAGAGATAGTGGGATCCGCCCGATACCCAATGAAGCTTTCTTT. Its protein product is CSARDSGIRPIPNEAFF.

The chain joins TRBV19 to TRBJ2-7; D tentatively reads TRBD1 or TRBD2 (5 bases each). The CDR3 is 15 amino acids. Germline V lookup: CDR1 LNHDA, CDR2 SQIVND (reference sequence). The germline V and J ends were trimmed by 6 bases and 3 bases, with 18 bases remaining between them. CDR3 sequence reads: CASSPGARGLYEQYF. Written as DNA, the CDR3 is TGTGCCAGTAGCCCCGGGGCCCGAGGCCTCTACGAGCAGTACTTC.

This clonotype occurred a few times. V and J are TRBV5-1 and TRBJ1-2; D unresolved. The germline V and J ends were trimmed by 1 base and 4 bases, with 11 bases remaining between them. CDR3 length equals 14 residues. The germline CDR1 and CDR2 sequences are SGHRS and YFSETQ. The CDR3, as DNA: TGCGCCAGCAGCTTGCTCTTCGGCATCTATGGCTACACCTTC. This codes for CASSLLFGIYGYTF.

There are a few counts of this clonotype. The V gene is TRBV7-3, the J gene TRBJ2-3, with D unclear. V lost 1 base and J lost 0, with 14 bases in between. This CDR3 comprises 17 residues. Germline V lookup: CDR1 SGHTA, CDR2 FQGTGA. In DNA form, the CDR3 reads TGTGCCAGCAGCTTAAGTGGGTTACGCTCTAGCACAGATACGCAGTATTTT. It encodes CASSLSGLRSSTDTQYF.